The rows below give T cell receptor beta chains drawn from one sample of a study of Ad26.COV2.S vaccination and SARS-CoV-2 variants. The repertoire was sequenced with immunoSEQ multiplex PCR; TCRdb's copy has only in-frame clones and lacks some. The sample carries about 440,000 clones, roughly 88% recorded once. The input for sequencing was peripheral blood, taken in a trial of Ad26.COV2.S vaccine versus placebo. All receptors derive from a person aged 18-65 years who received the Ad26.COV2.S COVID-19 vaccine or a placebo. Both conserved end residues are part of each CDR3. Each record gives: CDR3 protein, D gene, clone size, V gene, J gene. D genes are given only for firm matches. For some rows the clone size is stated as once, few or many, or as a class when expanded; others skip it.

CDR3aa: CATSDPGRNYGYTF
d_gene: NA
abundance: once
v_gene: TRBV24-1
j_gene: TRBJ1-2

CDR3aa: CASSIGGTSWVPYF
d_gene: TRBD2
abundance: NA
v_gene: TRBV19
j_gene: TRBJ2-5

CDR3aa: CASGLVLGPDGSNEQFF
d_gene: NA
abundance: once
v_gene: TRBV12-5
j_gene: TRBJ2-1

CDR3aa: CASTLTPVSVDEQYF
d_gene: NA
abundance: NA
v_gene: TRBV6-6
j_gene: TRBJ2-7

CDR3aa: CASSLDPRLAGGNAYNEQFF
d_gene: TRBD2
abundance: NA
v_gene: TRBV11-2
j_gene: TRBJ2-1

CDR3aa: CASSELASSTDTQYF
d_gene: NA
abundance: once
v_gene: TRBV2
j_gene: TRBJ2-3

CDR3aa: CASSYSRGRDTDTQYF
d_gene: TRBD2
abundance: few
v_gene: TRBV6-2/TRBV6-3
j_gene: TRBJ2-3

CDR3aa: CASSVVDRGSTEAFF
d_gene: TRBD1
abundance: NA
v_gene: TRBV9
j_gene: TRBJ1-1

CDR3aa: CASSPRDSYYNEQFF
d_gene: NA
abundance: NA
v_gene: TRBV18
j_gene: TRBJ2-1

CDR3aa: CATSSPRVSYNEQFF
d_gene: NA
abundance: NA
v_gene: TRBV2
j_gene: TRBJ2-1

CDR3aa: CASSLSGNTGELFF
d_gene: NA
abundance: NA
v_gene: TRBV28
j_gene: TRBJ2-2

CDR3aa: CASSLTSSTDTQYF
d_gene: NA
abundance: NA
v_gene: TRBV3-1/TRBV3-2
j_gene: TRBJ2-3

CDR3aa: CASSPGRFSEREQYF
d_gene: NA
abundance: NA
v_gene: TRBV6-2/TRBV6-3
j_gene: TRBJ2-7

CDR3aa: CASSAPDRETQYF
d_gene: NA
abundance: NA
v_gene: TRBV3-1/TRBV3-2
j_gene: TRBJ2-5

CDR3aa: CASSRLENTEAFF
d_gene: NA
abundance: NA
v_gene: TRBV3-1/TRBV3-2
j_gene: TRBJ1-1

CDR3aa: CASSPTGVTEAFF
d_gene: TRBD1
abundance: NA
v_gene: TRBV25-1
j_gene: TRBJ1-1

CDR3aa: CASSVDTSNNEQFF
d_gene: NA
abundance: NA
v_gene: TRBV9
j_gene: TRBJ2-1

CDR3aa: CASSLVKVAEQYF
d_gene: NA
abundance: once
v_gene: TRBV7-2
j_gene: TRBJ2-7

CDR3aa: CASSLTDQETQYF
d_gene: NA
abundance: NA
v_gene: TRBV27
j_gene: TRBJ2-5

CDR3aa: CATSDISGRAVNEQFF
d_gene: TRBD2
abundance: NA
v_gene: TRBV24-1
j_gene: TRBJ2-1

CDR3aa: CASSRTSGRPSSYNEQFF
d_gene: TRBD2
abundance: NA
v_gene: TRBV7-3
j_gene: TRBJ2-1

CDR3aa: CASSLTISHEQYF
d_gene: NA
abundance: NA
v_gene: TRBV12-3/TRBV12-4
j_gene: TRBJ2-7

CDR3aa: CASSFPDRPYEQYF
d_gene: NA
abundance: NA
v_gene: TRBV28
j_gene: TRBJ2-7

CDR3aa: CASSLSSGASYEQYF
d_gene: NA
abundance: NA
v_gene: TRBV27
j_gene: TRBJ2-7

CDR3aa: CASSHSGRTHEQYF
d_gene: TRBD2
abundance: NA
v_gene: TRBV6-5
j_gene: TRBJ2-7

CDR3aa: CASSYGPGKSYEQYF
d_gene: NA
abundance: NA
v_gene: TRBV6-5
j_gene: TRBJ2-7

CDR3aa: CASSYPGGNQPQHF
d_gene: NA
abundance: NA
v_gene: TRBV6-6
j_gene: TRBJ1-5